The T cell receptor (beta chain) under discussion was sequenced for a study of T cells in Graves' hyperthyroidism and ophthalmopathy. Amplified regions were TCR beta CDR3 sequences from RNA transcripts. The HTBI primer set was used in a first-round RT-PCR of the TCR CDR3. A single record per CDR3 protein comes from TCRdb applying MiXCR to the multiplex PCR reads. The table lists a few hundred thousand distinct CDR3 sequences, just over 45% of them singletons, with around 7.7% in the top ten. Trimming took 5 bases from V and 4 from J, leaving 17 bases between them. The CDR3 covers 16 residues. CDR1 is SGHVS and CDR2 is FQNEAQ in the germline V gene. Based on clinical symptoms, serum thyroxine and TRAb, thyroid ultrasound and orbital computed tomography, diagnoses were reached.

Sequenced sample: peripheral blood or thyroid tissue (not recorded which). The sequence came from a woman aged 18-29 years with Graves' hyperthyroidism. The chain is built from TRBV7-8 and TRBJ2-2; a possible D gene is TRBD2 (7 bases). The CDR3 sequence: CASSQGGGAGTGELFF. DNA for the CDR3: TGTGCCAGCAGCCAAGGTGGGGGGGCTGGCACCGGGGAGCTGTTTTTT.